The 18 T cell receptor beta chains listed next were all sequenced from one sample in a study of Ad26.COV2.S vaccination and SARS-CoV-2 variants. Treatment indicated: around 19 received Ad26.COV2.S at low or high dose, single or two shots; a few received placebo; per-sample allocation not given. Sampling occurred on day 63 after the first vaccine or placebo injection. The method was immunoSEQ multiplex PCR; TCRdb's version includes in-frame clones alone and lacks a portion of them. The profile shows 200,000 to 250,000 clones, 88% of them singletons. Sequences were derived from peripheral blood, sampled in a trial of Ad26.COV2.S vaccine versus placebo. These receptors all come from a person between 18 and 65 years old who received the Ad26.COV2.S COVID-19 vaccine or a placebo.

Here the CDR3 DNA reads TGTGCCAGCAGTGAATATGGAACAGATACGCAGTATTTT. Translating it yields CASSEYGTDTQYF. The chain carries TRBV25-1 and TRBJ2-3; D unresolved. Germline assignment: CDR1 MGHDK and CDR2 SYGVNS. Between the trimmed V and J ends, which lost 0 bases and 3 bases, there was a span of 4 bases. This CDR3 spans 13 amino acids.

This clone occurred once. This chain joins TRBV5-1 and TRBJ1-4, with D possibly matching TRBD1 (6 bases). This CDR3 has 15 residues. CDR1 SGHRS and CDR2 YFSETQ come from the germline V gene. V lost 2 bases and J lost 6, with 14 bases in between. The CDR3 sequence: CASSFGGGRDEKLFF. The CDR3 nucleotides are TGCGCCAGCAGCTTTGGTGGGGGGCGAGATGAAAAACTGTTTTTT. Based on the CDR3 plus reference TRBV5-1 and TRBJ1-4, the full variable domain is KAGVTQTPRYLIKTRGQQVTLSCSPISGHRSVSWYQQTPGQGLQFLFEYFSETQRNKGNFPGRFSGRQFSNSRSEMNVSTLELGDSALYLCASSFGGGRDEKLFFGSGTQLSVL.

CDR3 sequence: CASRRGWTGGGIYEQYF. The CDR3 bases are TGTGCCAGCCGAAGGGGCTGGACAGGGGGCGGTATCTACGAGCAGTACTTC. The chain combines TRBV27 with TRBJ2-7, with TRBD1 matching 11 bases. Germline lookup yields CDR1 MNHEY and CDR2 SMNVEV (reference sequence). There are 17 residues in the CDR3. The V gene end was trimmed by 8 bases and the J gene end by 3 bases; junction bases not matched to a gene: 15.

J is TRBJ2-1 and V is TRBV19, with no clear D. The germline V gene encodes CDR1 LNHDA and CDR2 SQIVND (reference sequence). Trimming took 1 base from V and 0 from J, leaving 19 bases between them. The CDR3 consists of 19 residues. Written as DNA, the CDR3 is TGTGCCAGTAGTATAGTCCCACCACCTACCCCGAGCTCCTACAATGAGCAGTTCTTC. Translation gives CASSIVPPPTPSSYNEQFF.

Here the CDR3 reads CAIKQGQAFF. The CDR3 nucleotides are TGTGCCATCAAACAGGGGCAAGCTTTCTTT. The J gene is TRBJ1-1, the V gene TRBV6-5; 7 positions match TRBD1. The junction had 5 bases not matched to a gene; V was cut back by 10 bases and J by 9 bases. Germline V gives CDR1 MNHEY, CDR2 SVGAGI. CDR3 length: 10 residues.

The chain is built from TRBV11-2 and TRBJ2-7; D unresolved. Trimming left V 0 bases short and J 2 bases short, with 14 bases between. This CDR3 has 16 residues. Germline values: CDR1 SGHAT, CDR2 FQNNGV. The CDR3 reads CASSLDEWTHAYEQYF. The DNA of the CDR3 is TGTGCCAGCAGCTTAGATGAGTGGACCCACGCCTACGAGCAGTACTTC. The full variable domain, its missing parts supplied by reference TRBV11-2 and TRBJ2-7, is EAGVAQSPRYKIIEKRQSVAFWCNPISGHATLYWYQQILGQGPKLLIQFQNNGVVDDSQLPKDRFSAERLKGVDSTLKIQPAKLEDSAVYLCASSLDEWTHAYEQYFGPGTRLTVT.

The chain carries TRBV11-2 and TRBJ2-7; D is uncertain. This CDR3 contains 11 residues. Trimming cost V 5 bases and J 6 bases, with 8 bases left between them. Looked up from germline, CDR1 is SGHAT and CDR2 is FQNNGV. CDR3 DNA: TGTGCCAGCAGCCCTGGACCCGAGCAGTACTTC. Amino acid sequence: CASSPGPEQYF.

The chain is built from TRBV7-3 and TRBJ2-1; TRBD2 matches at 11 bases. J gave up 7 bases and V 5 bases, and 7 bases lay outside the gene matches. The CDR3 length is 15 residues. CDR1 is SGHTA, CDR2 FQGTGA, per germline. In DNA form, the CDR3 reads TGTGCCAGCAGCCCCGGGACTAGCGGTGGGAATGAGCAGTTCTTC. Translation gives CASSPGTSGGNEQFF. The full variable domain, its missing parts supplied by reference TRBV7-3 and TRBJ2-1, is GAGVSQTPSNKVTEKGKYVELRCDPISGHTALYWYRQSLGQGPEFLIYFQGTGAADDSGLPNDRFFAVRPEGSVSTLKIQRTERGDSAVYLCASSPGTSGGNEQFFGPGTRLTVL.

The chain has TRBV5-4 and TRBJ1-5; tentative D call: TRBD1 (5 bases). The CDR3 spans 15 residues. Per germline, CDR1 SGHNT and CDR2 YYREEE (reference sequence). V lost 2 bases and J 4 bases, leaving 13 bases between the germline ends. The CDR3 coding sequence is TGTGCCAGCAGCTTTTCGGCAGGGCCAAATCAGCCCCAGCATTTT. It codes for CASSFSAGPNQPQHF. Combining the CDR3 with reference TRBV5-4 and TRBJ1-5 gives the whole variable domain ETGVTQSPTHLIKTRGQQVTLRCSSQSGHNTVSWYQQALGQGPQFIFQYYREEENGRGNFPPRFSGLQFPNYSSELNVNALELDDSALYLCASSFSAGPNQPQHFGDGTRLSIL.

V usage is TRBV15 and J usage is TRBJ1-2; TRBD1 agrees at 12 bases. J gave up 3 bases and V 0 bases, and 8 bases lay outside the gene matches. The CDR3 has 18 amino acids. CDR1 is LNHNV, CDR2 YYDKDF, per germline (reference sequence). The CDR3 region is CATSREKGGQGAYYGYTF. Written as DNA, the CDR3 is TGTGCCACCAGCAGAGAAAAAGGGGGACAGGGGGCTTACTATGGCTACACCTTC.

The V call is TRBV5-4, the J call TRBJ1-4, with 7 bases that match TRBD1. Trimming removed 4 bases from V and 2 bases from J; junction bases left unmatched: 11. The CDR3 spans 17 residues. Per the germline V gene, CDR1 is SGHNT and CDR2 is YYREEE (reference sequence). The CDR3 here is CASSPRPTGDTNEKLFF. In DNA, the CDR3 is TGTGCCAGCAGCCCCAGGCCAACAGGGGATACTAATGAAAAACTGTTTTTT.

The rearrangement joins TRBV4-3 to TRBJ2-7; possible D gene TRBD2, 5 bases. The CDR3 has 15 residues. Germline values: CDR1 LGHNA, CDR2 YSLEER. V lost 0 bases to trimming and J lost 0 bases, with 9 bases between them. The CDR3 DNA reads as TGCGCCAGCAGCCAAGATAGAGGGTACTCCTACGAGCAGTACTTC. The encoded protein is CASSQDRGYSYEQYF.

The chain joins TRBV5-6 to TRBJ1-2; D remains ambiguous. V was cut by 0 bases and J by 4 bases, with 10 bases left in between. Germline assignment: CDR1 SGHDT and CDR2 YYEEEE. The CDR3 covers 14 residues. CDR3: CASSLGGVRYGYTF. CDR3 bases: TGTGCCAGCAGCTTGGGTGGGGTTCGCTATGGCTACACCTTC.

This clone was detected a few times. The rearrangement joins TRBV6-5 to TRBJ1-1; D call uncertain. The length of the CDR3 is 15 residues. Germline V gene lookup returns CDR1 MNHEY and CDR2 SVGAGI. V lost 0 bases to trimming and J lost 0 bases, with 8 bases between them. The CDR3 sequence is CASSYSSEMNTEAFF. CDR3 nucleotides: TGTGCCAGCAGTTACTCGAGCGAGATGAACACTGAAGCTTTCTTT.

This chain links TRBV6-2 or TRBV6-3 with TRBJ1-1; 7 nucleotides line up with TRBD1. V shed 6 bases, J shed 11 bases, and the junction held 15 bases outside the gene matches. Germline values: CDR1 MNHEY, CDR2 SVGEGT. The CDR3 is 14 amino acids. The CDR3 region has the DNA TGTGCCAGCAGCCCCTCGGACAGGCCCCCCGCGGCTTTCTTT. It translates to CASSPSDRPPAAFF.

The V and J genes are TRBV19 and TRBJ2-1; 12 nucleotides align to TRBD2. V shed 5 bases and J 7 bases; nucleotides not matched to a gene: 12. In germline, CDR1 is LNHDA, CDR2 SQIVND (reference sequence). This CDR3 spans 17 amino acids. CDR3 DNA: TGTGCCAGTAGTCTCCTCCGGACTAGCGGGACTCGGAATGAGCAGTTCTTC. Translating it yields CASSLLRTSGTRNEQFF.

The chain uses TRBV12-3 or TRBV12-4 and TRBJ2-3; D remains unclear. This CDR3 contains 13 residues. Trimming stripped 3 bases from V and 6 bases from J, with 10 bases between. CDR3 DNA: TGTGCCAGCAGTTTTCGGGCCGGGGATACGCAGTATTTT. The encoded protein is CASSFRAGDTQYF.

The rearrangement joins TRBV3-1 (or the pseudogene TRBV3-2) to TRBJ2-2; possible D gene TRBD2, 6 bases. Trimming cost V 4 bases and J 0 bases, with 15 bases left between them. The CDR3 is 17 residues long. Germline loops: CDR1 LGHDT, CDR2 YNNKEL (reference sequence). The CDR3 nucleotides read TGTGCCAGCAGCCGGACTCCCGGGACTTCGAACACCGGGGAGCTGTTTTTT. Protein product: CASSRTPGTSNTGELFF.